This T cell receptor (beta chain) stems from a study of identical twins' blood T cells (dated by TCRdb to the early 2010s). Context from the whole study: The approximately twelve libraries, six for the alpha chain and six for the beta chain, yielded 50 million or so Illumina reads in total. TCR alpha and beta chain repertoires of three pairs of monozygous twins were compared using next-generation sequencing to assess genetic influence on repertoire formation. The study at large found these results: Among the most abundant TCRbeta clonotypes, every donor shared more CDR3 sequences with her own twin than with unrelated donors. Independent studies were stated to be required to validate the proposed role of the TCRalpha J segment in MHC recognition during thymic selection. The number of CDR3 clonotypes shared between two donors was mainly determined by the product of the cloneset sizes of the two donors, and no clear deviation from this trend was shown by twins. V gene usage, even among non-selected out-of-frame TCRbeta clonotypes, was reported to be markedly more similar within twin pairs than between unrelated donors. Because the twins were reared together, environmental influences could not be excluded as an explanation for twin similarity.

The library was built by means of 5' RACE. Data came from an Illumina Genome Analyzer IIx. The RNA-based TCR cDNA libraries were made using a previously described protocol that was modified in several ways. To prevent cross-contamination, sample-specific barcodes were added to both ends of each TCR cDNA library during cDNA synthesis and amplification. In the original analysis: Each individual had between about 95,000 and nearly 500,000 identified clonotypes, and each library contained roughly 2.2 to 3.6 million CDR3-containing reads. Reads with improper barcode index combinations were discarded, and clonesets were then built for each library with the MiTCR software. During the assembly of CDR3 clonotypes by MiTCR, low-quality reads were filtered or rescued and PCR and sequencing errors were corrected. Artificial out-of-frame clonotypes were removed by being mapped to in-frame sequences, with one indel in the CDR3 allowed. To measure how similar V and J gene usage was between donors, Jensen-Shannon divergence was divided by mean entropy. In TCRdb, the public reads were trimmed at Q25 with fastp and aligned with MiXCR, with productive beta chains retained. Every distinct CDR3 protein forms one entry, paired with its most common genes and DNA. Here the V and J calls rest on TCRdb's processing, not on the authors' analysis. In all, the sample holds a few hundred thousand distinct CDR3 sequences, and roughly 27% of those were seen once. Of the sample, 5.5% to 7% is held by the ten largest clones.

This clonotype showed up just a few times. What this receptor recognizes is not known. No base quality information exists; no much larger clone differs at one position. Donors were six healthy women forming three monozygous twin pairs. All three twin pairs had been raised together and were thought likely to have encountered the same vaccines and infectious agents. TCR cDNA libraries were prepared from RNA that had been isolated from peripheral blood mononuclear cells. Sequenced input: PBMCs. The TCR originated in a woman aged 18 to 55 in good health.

DNA sequence: TGTGCCAGCAGTACCGGAGAGTACACCGGGGAGCTGTTTTTT. This yields the protein CASSTGEYTGELFF. This chain joins TRBV6-5 to TRBJ2-2; no D gene call is confident. Based on the germline V gene, the CDR1 and CDR2 sequences are MNHEY and SVGAGI. V is shortened by 5 bases, J by 3 bases, and the region joining them spans 10 bases. The CDR3 runs 14 amino acids, cysteine and phenylalanine included. The DNA shown is the 42-base CDR3, in frame from base 1.